Each of the 17 T cell receptor beta chains below was sequenced from the same sample in a study of CD8 T cells in ankylosing spondylitis. TCRdb analysed the 5' RACE reads with MiXCR anew, one entry per CDR3 protein. The sample records about 130,000 distinct CDR3 sequences, roughly 9% being singletons. Sequenced input: blood, either unsorted or a sorted T cell fraction (not recorded which). The receptor source for this set is a male donor with ankylosing spondylitis or in good health (not recorded which).

Only a few counts were recorded for this clonotype. The chain links TRBV7-9 to TRBJ2-7; 10 nucleotides line up with TRBD1. V was clipped by 5 bases and J by 4 bases; unmatched bases: 14. Germline V gives CDR1 SEHNR, CDR2 FQNEAQ (reference sequence). This CDR3 contains 17 residues. The CDR3 protein is CASSHISGDRGVYEQYF. Written as DNA, the CDR3 is TGTGCCAGCAGCCACATCTCAGGGGACAGGGGAGTATACGAGCAGTACTTC.

This clonotype was counted ten times or more. The CDR3 here is CASSLTFLGGRETQYF. DNA of the CDR3: TGTGCCAGCAGCTTAACTTTTCTGGGGGGGCGAGAGACCCAGTACTTC. The J gene is TRBJ2-5, the V gene TRBV7-3; D is possibly TRBD2 (7 bases). The CDR3 loop spans 16 amino acids. Between the trimmed V and J ends, which lost 0 bases and 4 bases, there was a span of 15 bases. Looked up from germline, CDR1 is SGHTA and CDR2 is FQGTGA.

The chain carries TRBV6-6 and TRBJ2-7; D is ambiguous. The V and J ends lost 2 bases and 6 bases respectively, with 8 bases between them. The CDR3 spans 12 residues. Per germline, CDR1 MNHNY and CDR2 SVGAGI (reference sequence). CDR3 DNA sequence: TGTGCCAGCAGTTACGGCCAGACCGAGCAGTACTTC. The encoded protein is CASSYGQTEQYF.

This clonotype was picked up a small number of times. This chain's CDR3 is CSPGGVKVKAFF. CDR3 bases: TGCAGTCCAGGGGGCGTGAAGGTTAAGGCTTTCTTT. V and J are TRBV20-1 and TRBJ1-1; 8 bases line up with TRBD1. The CDR3 is 12 residues long. Germline CDR1 and CDR2: DFQATT and SNEGSKA (reference sequence). V lost 8 bases to trimming and J lost 11 bases; unmatched junction nucleotides: 13.

This clonotype was found many times. The chain carries TRBV24-1 and TRBJ2-1; possibly TRBD2 for D (5 bases). Germline loops: CDR1 KGHDR, CDR2 SFDVKD. Trimming removed 7 bases from V and 9 bases from J, with 9 bases in between. The CDR3 has 11 residues. The CDR3 coding sequence is TGTGCCACCAGGGGCCGGGGTGAGCAGTTCTTC. It translates to CATRGRGEQFF.

This clonotype was found many times. The genes are TRBV5-6 and TRBJ2-1, with D perhaps TRBD1 or TRBD2 (5 bases each). CDR1 is SGHDT, CDR2 YYEEEE, per germline. The V gene lost 3 bases and the J gene lost 7 bases, with 11 bases spanning the gap. CDR3 size: 13 residues. The chain's CDR3 is CASSWGTENEQFF. The DNA of the CDR3 is TGTGCCAGCAGCTGGGGGACCGAAAATGAGCAGTTCTTC.

This clonotype was counted at least ten times. J is TRBJ2-7 and V is TRBV2, with 8 bases that match TRBD2. This CDR3 has 15 amino acids. Germline V gives CDR1 SNHLY, CDR2 FYNNEI. V shed 6 bases, J shed 0 bases, and the junction held 7 bases outside the gene matches. As DNA, the CDR3 is TGTGCCAGCAGACAACTAGCGGCAGGCTCCTACGAGCAGTACTTC. It yields the protein CASRQLAAGSYEQYF.

This clonotype was recorded many times. This rearrangement joins TRBV2 to TRBJ2-1; TRBD2 agrees at 10 bases. With 8 bases clipped from V and 6 bases from J, the junction kept 7 bases outside the gene matches. Germline CDR1 reads SNHLY; CDR2 reads FYNNEI. The CDR3 extends over 14 amino acids. The chain's CDR3 is CASQAGGPFNEQFF. The DNA for the CDR3 is TGTGCCAGCCAAGCGGGAGGGCCGTTCAATGAGCAGTTCTTC.

This clonotype was seen at least ten times. The V call is TRBV7-2, the J call TRBJ2-7; no clear D. Looked up from germline, CDR1 is SGHTA and CDR2 is FQGNSA. Trimming took off 1 base at V and 6 bases at J, with 7 bases between the two ends. This CDR3 contains 12 residues. In nucleotides, the CDR3 is TGTGCCAGCAGCTTAGTTGGGCTCGAGCAGTACTTC. Its protein is CASSLVGLEQYF.

This clonotype was seen ten or more times. This chain joins TRBV7-2 and TRBJ2-5; 8 nucleotides match TRBD2. After removal of 2 bases from V and 4 bases from J, the junction contained 6 bases not matched to a gene. Germline values: CDR1 SGHTA, CDR2 FQGNSA. The CDR3 has 15 amino acids. DNA for the CDR3: TGTGCCAGCAGCTTAAAAAGCGGGAGCGGAGAGACCCAGTACTTC. This gives the protein CASSLKSGSGETQYF.

The sample holds many counts of this clonotype. The chain is built from TRBV4-2 and TRBJ2-3; TRBD2 is a possible D gene (6 bases). V lost 3 bases and J 0 bases, leaving 16 bases between the germline ends. The CDR3 runs to 17 residues. Per germline, CDR1 LGHNA and CDR2 YNFKEQ. The CDR3 region is CASSQSGGGLSTDTQYF. For the CDR3, the DNA is TGTGCCAGCAGCCAGTCAGGCGGAGGGCTTAGCACAGATACGCAGTATTTT.

This clonotype was seen at least ten times. This chain links TRBV12-3 or TRBV12-4 with TRBJ2-5, with D maybe TRBD1 (7 bases). The CDR3 has 14 amino acids. Trimming pared 4 bases from V and 9 bases from J, leaving 18 bases between. CDR3 sequence reads: CASSSGGLPTAQYF. DNA for the CDR3: TGTGCCAGCAGTTCAGGGGGGCTTCCTACGGCCCAGTACTTC.

The chain recombines TRBV7-2 with TRBJ2-7; TRBD2 matches 13 bases. The CDR3 is made up of 16 amino acids. CDR1 SGHTA and CDR2 FQGNSA come from the germline V gene. With 5 bases clipped from V and 0 bases from J, the junction kept 4 bases outside the gene matches. The chain's CDR3 is CASSPRTSGSSYEQYF. The CDR3 bases are TGTGCCAGCAGCCCAAGGACTAGCGGGAGCTCCTACGAGCAGTACTTC.

In its sample, this clonotype was seen many times. This sequence joins TRBV20-1 and TRBJ2-1; D is uncertain. V was clipped by 1 base and J by 5 bases, with 12 bases between them. This CDR3 has 14 amino acids. The germline V gene has CDR1 DFQATT and CDR2 SNEGSKA (reference sequence). This CDR3 is CSARGRRANNEQFF. DNA of the CDR3: TGCAGTGCTAGAGGGAGACGAGCAAACAATGAGCAGTTCTTC.

At least ten counts were recorded for this clonotype. The rearrangement links TRBV20-1 to TRBJ2-1; no clear D gene. The V and J ends lost 2 bases and 0 bases respectively, with 11 bases between them. The CDR3 is made up of 15 amino acids. Looked up from germline, CDR1 is DFQATT and CDR2 is SNEGSKA (reference sequence). The CDR3 DNA is TGCAGTGCTAGACAGGCTCCGAGCTCCTACAATGAGCAGTTCTTC. Its protein product is CSARQAPSSYNEQFF.

The table lists this clonotype with many counts. The chain has TRBV27 and TRBJ1-6; D gene unclear. Per the germline V gene, CDR1 is MNHEY and CDR2 is SMNVEV (reference sequence). This CDR3 is built from 13 residues. The CDR3 DNA sequence: TGTGTATCGCGCGGTACCTATAATTCACCCCTCCACTTT. Translated, it gives CVSRGTYNSPLHF.

This clonotype occurred a few times. The chain is built from TRBV20-1 and TRBJ2-1; 7 bases match TRBD1. The CDR3 is 13 amino acids. J lost 3 bases, V lost 5 bases, and 4 bases had no gene match. The germline V gene has CDR1 DFQATT and CDR2 SNEGSKA (reference sequence). CDR3 sequence reads: CSAEGARYNEQFF. The CDR3 DNA reads TGCAGTGCTGAGGGGGCGCGCTACAATGAGCAGTTCTTC.